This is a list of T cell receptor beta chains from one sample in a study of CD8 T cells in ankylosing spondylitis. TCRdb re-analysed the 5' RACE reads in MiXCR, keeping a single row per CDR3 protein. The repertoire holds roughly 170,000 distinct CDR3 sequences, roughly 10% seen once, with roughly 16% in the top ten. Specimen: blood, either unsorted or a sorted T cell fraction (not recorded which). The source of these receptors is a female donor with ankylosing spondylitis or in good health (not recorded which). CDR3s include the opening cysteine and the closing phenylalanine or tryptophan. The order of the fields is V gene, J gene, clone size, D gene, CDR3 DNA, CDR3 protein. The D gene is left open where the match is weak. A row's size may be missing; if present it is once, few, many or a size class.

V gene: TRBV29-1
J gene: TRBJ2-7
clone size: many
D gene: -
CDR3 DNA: TGCAGCGTTGGACAGGTCAACTCCTACGAGCAGTACTTC
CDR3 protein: CSVGQVNSYEQYF

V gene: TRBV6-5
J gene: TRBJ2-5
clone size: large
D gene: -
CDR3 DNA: TGTGCCAGCAGTTACGGGCCATCAACTGAGACCCAGTACTTC
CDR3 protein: CASSYGPSTETQYF

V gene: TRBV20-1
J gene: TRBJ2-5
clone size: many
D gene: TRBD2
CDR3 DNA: TGCAGTGTTGAACTAGCGGGAGAAAAAACCCAGTACTTC
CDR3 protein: CSVELAGEKTQYF

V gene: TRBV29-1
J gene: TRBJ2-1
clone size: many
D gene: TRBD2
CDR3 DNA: TGCAGCGTTGTGGCGGGAGGGCCGGTTAATGAGCAGTTCTTC
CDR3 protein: CSVVAGGPVNEQFF

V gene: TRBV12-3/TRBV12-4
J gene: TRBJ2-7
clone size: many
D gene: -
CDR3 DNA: TGTGCCAGCAGTTTAGGGGAGGAGGACTACGAGCAGTACTTC
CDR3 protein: CASSLGEEDYEQYF

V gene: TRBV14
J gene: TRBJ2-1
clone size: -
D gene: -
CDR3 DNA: TGTGCCAGCAGCCAGAAAAATTGGGGTGGGGAGCAGTTCTTC
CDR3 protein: CASSQKNWGGEQFF

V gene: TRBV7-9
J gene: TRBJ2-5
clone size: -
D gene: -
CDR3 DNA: TGTGCCAGCAGCCCCAGCCAGAGGGTGTCCCAAGAGACCCAGTACTTC
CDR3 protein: CASSPSQRVSQETQYF

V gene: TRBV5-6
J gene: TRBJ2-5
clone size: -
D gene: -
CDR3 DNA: TGTGCCAGCAGTCCTGTCTGGCCCCCCCAAGAGACCCAGTACTTC
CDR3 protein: CASSPVWPPQETQYF

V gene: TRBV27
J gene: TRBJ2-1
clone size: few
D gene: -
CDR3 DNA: TGTGCCAGCAGTACCTCGGTTCGGGTCCGCAATGAGCAGTTCTTC
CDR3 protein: CASSTSVRVRNEQFF

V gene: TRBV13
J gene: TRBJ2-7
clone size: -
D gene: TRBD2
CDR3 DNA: TGTGCCAGCTCCGGGAGGTATTACTCCTACGAGCAGTACTTC
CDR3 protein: CASSGRYYSYEQYF

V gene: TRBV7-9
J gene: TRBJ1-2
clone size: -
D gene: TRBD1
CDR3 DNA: TGTGCCAGCAGCATGTCCGGGACAGGGGACGGCTACACCTTC
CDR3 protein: CASSMSGTGDGYTF

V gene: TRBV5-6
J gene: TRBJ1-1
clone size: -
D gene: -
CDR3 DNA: TGTGCCAGCAGCGGAGGATCAGGCTTATGGGCTTTCTTT
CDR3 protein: CASSGGSGLWAFF

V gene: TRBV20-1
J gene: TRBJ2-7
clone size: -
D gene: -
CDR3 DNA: TGCAGTGCCGCACTCGTAGACTCCTACGAGCAGTACTTC
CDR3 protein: CSAALVDSYEQYF

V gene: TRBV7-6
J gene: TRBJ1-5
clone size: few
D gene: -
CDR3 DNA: TGTGCCAGCAGCTTTGGGGTTGGGCAGCCCCAGCATTTT
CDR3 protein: CASSFGVGQPQHF

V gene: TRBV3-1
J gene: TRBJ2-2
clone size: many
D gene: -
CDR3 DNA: TGTGCCAGCAGCCAAACCCAAGGCTTCACCGGGGAGCTGTTTTTT
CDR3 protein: CASSQTQGFTGELFF

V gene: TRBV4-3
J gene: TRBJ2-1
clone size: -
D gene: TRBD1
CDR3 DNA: TGCGCCAGCAGCCAAGGATCGGGACAGTCTAATGAGCAGTTCTTC
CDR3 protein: CASSQGSGQSNEQFF

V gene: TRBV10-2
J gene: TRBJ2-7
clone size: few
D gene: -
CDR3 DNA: TGCGCCAGCGGGGTCTTAGGCTACGAGCAGTACTTC
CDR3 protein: CASGVLGYEQYF

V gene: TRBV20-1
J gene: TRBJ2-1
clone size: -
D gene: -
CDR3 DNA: TGCAGTGCTAGGACAGCCTACAATGAGCAGTTCTTC
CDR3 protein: CSARTAYNEQFF

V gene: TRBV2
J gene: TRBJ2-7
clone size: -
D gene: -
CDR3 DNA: TGTGCCAGCAGTCGACAGGTCAGCGAGCAGTACTTC
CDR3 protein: CASSRQVSEQYF

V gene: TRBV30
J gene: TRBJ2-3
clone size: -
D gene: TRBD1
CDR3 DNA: TGTGCCTGGAGTGTTGGTCAGGGGGCAGATACGCAGTATTTT
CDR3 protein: CAWSVGQGADTQYF

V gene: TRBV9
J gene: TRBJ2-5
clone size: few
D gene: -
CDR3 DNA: TGTGCCAGCAGCGTAGGTAGCGGAACCGGGGAGACCCAGTACTTC
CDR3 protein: CASSVGSGTGETQYF

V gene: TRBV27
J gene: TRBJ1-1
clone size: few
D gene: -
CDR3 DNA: TGTGCCAGCAGTTGGGCATTTGATCGGTCCACTGAAGCTTTCTTT
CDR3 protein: CASSWAFDRSTEAFF

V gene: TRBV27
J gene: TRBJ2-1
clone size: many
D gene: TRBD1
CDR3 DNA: TGTGCCAGCAGTTTAGGGACAGGGATCCATGAGCAGTTCTTC
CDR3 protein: CASSLGTGIHEQFF

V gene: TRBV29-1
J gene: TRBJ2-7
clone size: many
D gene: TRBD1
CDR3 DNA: TGCAGCGTTGAAGATCAGGAGGGGACAGGGACCTACGAGCAGTACTTC
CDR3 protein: CSVEDQEGTGTYEQYF

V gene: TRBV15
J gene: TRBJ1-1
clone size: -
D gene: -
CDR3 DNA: TGTGCCACCAGCAGAGTCAAGACTGAAGCTTTCTTT
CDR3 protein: CATSRVKTEAFF

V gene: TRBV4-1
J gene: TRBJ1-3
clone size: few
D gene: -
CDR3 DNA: TGCGCCAGCAGCCAAGTCGATGCTCGTGGGGGAAACACCATATATTTT
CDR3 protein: CASSQVDARGGNTIYF

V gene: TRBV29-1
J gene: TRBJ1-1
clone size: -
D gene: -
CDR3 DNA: TGCAGCGGCGGCACTGAAGCTTTCTTT
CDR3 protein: CSGGTEAFF

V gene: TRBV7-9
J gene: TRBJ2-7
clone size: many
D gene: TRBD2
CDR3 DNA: TGTGCCAGCAGCTCTACTAGCGGGAGGGCCGCCTACGAGCAGTACTTC
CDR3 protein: CASSSTSGRAAYEQYF

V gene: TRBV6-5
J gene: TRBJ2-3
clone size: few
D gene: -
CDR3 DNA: TGTGCCAGCAGTTACGGACGGCGACACACAGATACGCAGTATTTT
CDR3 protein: CASSYGRRHTDTQYF

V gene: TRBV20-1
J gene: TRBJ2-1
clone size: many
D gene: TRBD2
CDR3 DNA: TGCAGTGCCCGGACTAGCGGGAGCTACGGTGAGCAGTTCTTC
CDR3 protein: CSARTSGSYGEQFF

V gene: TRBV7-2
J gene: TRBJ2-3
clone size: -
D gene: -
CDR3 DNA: TGTGCCAGCAGCTTAGTGCGGGATACGCAGTATTTT
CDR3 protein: CASSLVRDTQYF

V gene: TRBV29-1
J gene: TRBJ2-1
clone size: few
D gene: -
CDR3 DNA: TGCAGCGCGACAGGTAGAGAGCAGTTCTTC
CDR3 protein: CSATGREQFF

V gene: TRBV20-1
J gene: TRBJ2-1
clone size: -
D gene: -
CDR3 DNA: TGCAGTGGGACTCGCGGGTATTACAATGAGCAGTTCTTC
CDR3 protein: CSGTRGYYNEQFF

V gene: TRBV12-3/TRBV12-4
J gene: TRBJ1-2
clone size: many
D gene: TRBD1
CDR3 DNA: TGTGCCAGCACCATGACAGGGGACTACAATGGCTACACCTTC
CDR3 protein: CASTMTGDYNGYTF

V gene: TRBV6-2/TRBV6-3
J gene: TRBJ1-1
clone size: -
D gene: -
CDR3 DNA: TGTGCCAGCAGTTTGACAGACATCGAAGCTTTCTTT
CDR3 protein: CASSLTDIEAFF

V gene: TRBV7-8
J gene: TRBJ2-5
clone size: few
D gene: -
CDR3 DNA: TGTGCCACCCAAGGTCAAGCTCTACAGACCCAGTACTTC
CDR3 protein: CATQGQALQTQYF

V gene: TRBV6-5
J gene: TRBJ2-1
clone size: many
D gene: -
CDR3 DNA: TGTGCCAGCGGACTCGCCAACGAGCAGTTCTTC
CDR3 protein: CASGLANEQFF

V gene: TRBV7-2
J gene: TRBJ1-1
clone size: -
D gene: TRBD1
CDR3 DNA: TGTGCCAGCAGCACCAGGGGGGCTACTGAAGCTTTCTTT
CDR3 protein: CASSTRGATEAFF

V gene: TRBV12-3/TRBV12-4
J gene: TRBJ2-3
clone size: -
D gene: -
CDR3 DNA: TGTGCCAGCAGTTACCCTTCAACGCAGTATTTT
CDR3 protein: CASSYPSTQYF

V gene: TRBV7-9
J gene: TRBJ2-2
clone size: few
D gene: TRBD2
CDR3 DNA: TGTGCCAGCAGCAGGACTAGCGGGACGACAACCGGGGAGCTGTTTTTT
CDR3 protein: CASSRTSGTTTGELFF

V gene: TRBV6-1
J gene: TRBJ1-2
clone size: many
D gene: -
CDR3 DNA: TGTGCCAGCAGTGAATCTCTGGGTGGCTACACCTTC
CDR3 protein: CASSESLGGYTF

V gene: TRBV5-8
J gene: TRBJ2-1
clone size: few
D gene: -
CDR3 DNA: TGTGCCAGCAGCCTAGGCGGGTTAGGAGTGGATGAGCAGTTCTTC
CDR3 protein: CASSLGGLGVDEQFF

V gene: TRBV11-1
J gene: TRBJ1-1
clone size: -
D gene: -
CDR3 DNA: TGTGCCAGCAGCTTCTATTTGTCCCCTGAAGCTTTCTTT
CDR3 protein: CASSFYLSPEAFF

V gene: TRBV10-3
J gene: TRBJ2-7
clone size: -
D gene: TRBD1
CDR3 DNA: TGTGCCTCAGTGGCGAGTAGGTCGGACAGGGGGCGACTGTGGGAGCAGTACTTC
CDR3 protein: CASVASRSDRGRLWEQYF

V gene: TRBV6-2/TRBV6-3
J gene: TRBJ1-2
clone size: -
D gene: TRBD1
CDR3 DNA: TGTGCCAGCAGTTCCTCGGGACAGGAGTGGGGCTACACCTTC
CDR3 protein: CASSSSGQEWGYTF

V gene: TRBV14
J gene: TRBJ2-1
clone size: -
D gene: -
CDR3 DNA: TGTGCCAGCAGCCAAGCGGGGGTTCAGTTCTTC
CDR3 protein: CASSQAGVQFF

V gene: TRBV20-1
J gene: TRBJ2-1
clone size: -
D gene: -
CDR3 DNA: TGCAGTGCTAGAGAAGAAGGGGCTGCCTACAATGAGCAGTTCTTC
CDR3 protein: CSAREEGAAYNEQFF

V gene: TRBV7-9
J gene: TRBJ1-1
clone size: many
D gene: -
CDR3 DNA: TGTGCCAGCAGCTTTGGGGACACTGAAGCTTTCTTT
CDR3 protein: CASSFGDTEAFF

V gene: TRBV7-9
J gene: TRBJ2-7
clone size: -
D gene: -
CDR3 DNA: TGTGCCAGCAGCTTAAATGCCAGATATAACTTC
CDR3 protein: CASSLNARYNF